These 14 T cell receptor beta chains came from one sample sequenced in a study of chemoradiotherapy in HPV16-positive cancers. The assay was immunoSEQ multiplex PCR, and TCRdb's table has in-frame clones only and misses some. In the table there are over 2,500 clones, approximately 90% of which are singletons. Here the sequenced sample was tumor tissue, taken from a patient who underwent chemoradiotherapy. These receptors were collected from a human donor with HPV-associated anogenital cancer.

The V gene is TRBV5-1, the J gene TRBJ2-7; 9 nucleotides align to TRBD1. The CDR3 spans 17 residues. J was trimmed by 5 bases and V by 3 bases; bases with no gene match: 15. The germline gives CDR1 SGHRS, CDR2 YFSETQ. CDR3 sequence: CASSSRDTGGPAHEQYF. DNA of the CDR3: TGCGCCAGCAGCTCGAGAGACACAGGGGGCCCGGCCCACGAGCAGTACTTC.

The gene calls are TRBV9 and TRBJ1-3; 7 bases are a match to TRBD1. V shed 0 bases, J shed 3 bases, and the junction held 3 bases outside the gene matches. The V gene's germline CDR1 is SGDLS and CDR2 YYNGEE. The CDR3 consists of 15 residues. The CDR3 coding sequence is TGTGCCAGCAGCGTAGCAGGGGGGGATGGAAACACCATATATTTT. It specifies CASSVAGGDGNTIYF.

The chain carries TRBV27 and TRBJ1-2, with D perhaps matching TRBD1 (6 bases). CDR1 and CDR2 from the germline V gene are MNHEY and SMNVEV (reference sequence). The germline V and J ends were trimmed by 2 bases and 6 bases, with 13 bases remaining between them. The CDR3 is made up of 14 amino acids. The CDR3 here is CASSLLQGSHGYTF. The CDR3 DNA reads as TGTGCCAGCAGTTTACTACAGGGAAGCCATGGCTACACCTTC.

CDR3 nucleotide sequence: TGTGCCAGCAGGCTGGGTTTGGGCACTGAAGCTTTCTTT. Amino acids: CASRLGLGTEAFF. V and J are TRBV7-3 and TRBJ1-1, with no clear D. V lost 6 bases and J lost 4, with 12 bases in between. Germline CDR1 is SGHTA and CDR2 is FQGTGA. This CDR3 is built from 13 residues. The entire variable domain, with the rest obtained from reference TRBV7-3 and TRBJ1-1, is as follows: GAGVSQTPSNKVTEKGKYVELRCDPISGHTALYWYRQSLGQGPEFLIYFQGTGAADDSGLPNDRFFAVRPEGSVSTLKIQRTERGDSAVYLCASRLGLGTEAFFGQGTRLTVV.

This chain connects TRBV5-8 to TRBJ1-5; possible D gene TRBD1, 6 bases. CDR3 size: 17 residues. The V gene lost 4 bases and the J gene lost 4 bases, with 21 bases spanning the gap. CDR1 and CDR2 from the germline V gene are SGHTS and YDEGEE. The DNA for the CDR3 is TGTGCCAGCAGCCGACATGGACAGTCATATACTAATCAGCCCCAGCATTTT. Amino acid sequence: CASSRHGQSYTNQPQHF.

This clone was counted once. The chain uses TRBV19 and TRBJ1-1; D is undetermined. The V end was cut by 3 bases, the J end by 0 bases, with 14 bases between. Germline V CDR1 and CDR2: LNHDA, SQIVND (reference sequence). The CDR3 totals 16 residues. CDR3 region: CASSIGRTQMNTEAFF. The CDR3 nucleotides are TGTGCCAGTAGTATTGGCAGGACTCAAATGAACACTGAAGCTTTCTTT.

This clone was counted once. CDR3 sequence (DNA): TGTGCCAGCACTCAAAGAACTAACTATGGCTACACCTTC. It translates to CASTQRTNYGYTF. The gene calls are TRBV5-6 and TRBJ1-2, with no clear D. V shed 6 bases and J shed 0 bases, with 9 bases lying between them. Germline assignment: CDR1 SGHDT and CDR2 YYEEEE. The CDR3 consists of 13 residues.

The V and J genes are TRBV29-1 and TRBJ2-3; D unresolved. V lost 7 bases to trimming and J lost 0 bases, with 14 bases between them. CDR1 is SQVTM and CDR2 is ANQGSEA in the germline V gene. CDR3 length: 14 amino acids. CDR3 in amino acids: CSATKSGSTDTQYF. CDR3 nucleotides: TGCAGCGCTACCAAATCGGGTAGCACAGATACGCAGTATTTT.

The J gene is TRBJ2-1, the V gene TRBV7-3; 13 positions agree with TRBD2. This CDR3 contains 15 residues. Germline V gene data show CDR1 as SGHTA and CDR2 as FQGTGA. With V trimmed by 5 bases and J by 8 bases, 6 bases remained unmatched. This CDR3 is CASSRTSGSADEQFF. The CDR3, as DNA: TGTGCCAGCAGCCGGACTAGCGGGAGTGCCGATGAGCAGTTCTTC. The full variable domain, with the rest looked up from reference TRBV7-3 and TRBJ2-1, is GAGVSQTPSNKVTEKGKYVELRCDPISGHTALYWYRQSLGQGPEFLIYFQGTGAADDSGLPNDRFFAVRPEGSVSTLKIQRTERGDSAVYLCASSRTSGSADEQFFGPGTRLTVL.

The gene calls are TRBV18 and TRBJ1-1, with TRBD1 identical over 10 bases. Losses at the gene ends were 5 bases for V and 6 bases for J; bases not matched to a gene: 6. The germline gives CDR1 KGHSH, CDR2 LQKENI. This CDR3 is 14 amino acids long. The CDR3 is CASSAHGTGAEAFF. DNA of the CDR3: TGTGCCAGCTCAGCACATGGGACAGGGGCTGAAGCTTTCTTT. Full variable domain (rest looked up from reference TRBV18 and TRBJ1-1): NAGVMQNPRHLVRRRGQEARLRCSPMKGHSHVYWYRQLPEEGLKFMVYLQKENIIDESGMPKERFSAEFPKEGPSILRIQQVVRGDSAAYFCASSAHGTGAEAFFGQGTRLTVV.

The CDR3 DNA is TGTGCCAGCAGCTTAGCGCCCCCGACCACGTTCAATCAGCCCCAGCATTTT. Protein sequence: CASSLAPPTTFNQPQHF. The rearrangement joins TRBV7-6 to TRBJ1-5; the D is unclear. The CDR3 has 17 amino acids. Per the germline V gene, CDR1 is SGHVS and CDR2 is FNYEAQ. V lost 0 bases to trimming and J lost 3 bases, with 15 bases between them.

As DNA, the CDR3 is TGTGCCAGCAGCCTTACCAGCTTGAACACCGGGGAGCTGTTTTTT. This codes for CASSLTSLNTGELFF. This sequence joins TRBV11-1 and TRBJ2-2; D is unresolved. The CDR3 runs 15 residues. Germline-derived CDR1 and CDR2 are SGHAT and FQDESV (reference sequence). Trimming stripped 5 bases from V and 1 base from J, with 11 bases between.

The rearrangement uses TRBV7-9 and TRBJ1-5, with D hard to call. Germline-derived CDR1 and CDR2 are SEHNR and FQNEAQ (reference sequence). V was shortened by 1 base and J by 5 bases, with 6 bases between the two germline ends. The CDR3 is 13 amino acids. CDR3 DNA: TGTGCCAGCAGCTTAGGTGCGGATCAGCCCCAGCATTTT. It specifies CASSLGADQPQHF.

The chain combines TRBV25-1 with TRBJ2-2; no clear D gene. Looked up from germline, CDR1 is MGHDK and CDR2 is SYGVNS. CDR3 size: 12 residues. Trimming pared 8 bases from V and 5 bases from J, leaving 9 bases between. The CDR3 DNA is TGTGCCAGCGGGCTAGGGACCGGGGAGCTGTTTTTT. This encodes CASGLGTGELFF. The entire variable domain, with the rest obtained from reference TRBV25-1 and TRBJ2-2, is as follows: EADIYQTPRYLVIGTGKKITLECSQTMGHDKMYWYQQDPGMELHLIHYSYGVNSTEKGDLSSESTVSRIRTEHFPLTLESARPSHTSQYLCASGLGTGELFFGEGSRLTVL.